A selection of T cell receptor beta chains follows, all from one sample in a study of blood T cell repertoires in COVID-19. Assay used: immunoSEQ multiplex PCR; TCRdb lists only in-frame clones, some missing. The sample lists about 77,000 clones; about 88% were seen once. The sequencing sample was made of peripheral blood. Receptors originate from a woman older than 75 with active or convalescent COVID-19. The CDR3 runs from the conserved cysteine through the conserved F or W. The D gene is left open where the match is weak. Size is omitted from some rows. Given values are once, few, many or a class for expanded clones.

clone_size | j_call | v_call | d_call | cdr3_aa | cdr3_nt
NA | TRBJ1-6 | TRBV6-5 | NA | CASSYSGQGHSPLHF | TGTGCCAGCAGTTACTCGGGGCAGGGGCATTCACCCCTCCACTTT
NA | TRBJ1-3 | TRBV30 | NA | CAWRSSGNTIYF | TGTGCCTGGAGGAGTTCTGGAAACACCATATATTTT
NA | TRBJ1-5 | TRBV7-2 | NA | CASSFYRAGGQPQHF | TGTGCCAGCAGCTTTTACAGGGCGGGGGGTCAGCCCCAGCATTTT
once | TRBJ1-4 | TRBV5-4 | TRBD1 | CASSPGTGVEKLFF | TGTGCCAGCAGCCCCGGGACAGGGGTAGAAAAACTGTTTTTT
NA | TRBJ2-5 | TRBV7-3 | TRBD1 | CASSLTFVDRVHETQYF | TGTGCCAGCAGCTTAACCTTTGTCGACAGGGTCCACGAGACCCAGTACTTC
NA | TRBJ1-6 | TRBV6-1 | TRBD1 | CASSEFWTGNSPLHF | TGTGCCAGCAGTGAGTTTTGGACAGGAAATTCACCCCTCCACTTT
NA | TRBJ1-5 | TRBV28 | TRBD1 | CASSFSLSQGRGNQPQHF | TGTGCCAGCAGCTTCTCCCTCTCACAGGGGAGAGGCAATCAGCCCCAGCATTTT
NA | TRBJ1-5 | TRBV5-8 | TRBD1 | CASSSPAGTGAWYQPQHF | TGTGCCAGCAGCTCCCCGGCTGGGACAGGGGCCTGGTATCAGCCCCAGCATTTT
NA | TRBJ1-5 | TRBV6-4 | NA | CASSASHSNQPQHF | TGTGCCAGCAGTGCCAGTCATAGCAATCAGCCCCAGCATTTT
NA | TRBJ2-5 | TRBV3-1/TRBV3-2 | TRBD2 | CASSQIAGAQETQYF | TGTGCCAGCAGCCAAATAGCGGGGGCCCAAGAGACCCAGTACTTC
NA | TRBJ2-3 | TRBV5-4 | TRBD2 | CASSLGLAGGVTQYF | TGTGCCAGCAGCTTGGGACTAGCGGGGGGCGTGACGCAGTATTTT
NA | TRBJ2-5 | TRBV6-1 | NA | CASSETRKETQYF | TGTGCCAGCAGTGAAACTAGAAAAGAGACCCAGTACTTC
NA | TRBJ2-1 | TRBV19 | TRBD2 | CASKSSGGSNEQFF | TGTGCCAGTAAATCTAGCGGGGGGAGTAATGAGCAGTTCTTC
once | TRBJ2-7 | TRBV9 | NA | CASSVGSSSYEQYF | TGTGCCAGCAGCGTCGGTAGTAGCTCCTACGAGCAGTACTTC
NA | TRBJ2-3 | TRBV28 | NA | CASSLQYYTQYF | TGTGCCAGCAGTTTGCAGTATTATACGCAGTATTTT
NA | TRBJ2-2 | TRBV2 | TRBD1 | CASSRQGTNTGELFF | TGTGCCAGCAGCAGACAGGGTACAAACACCGGGGAGCTGTTTTTT
NA | TRBJ1-2 | TRBV4-3 | TRBD1 | CASSLGDRGGSGYTF | TGCGCCAGCAGCCTCGGGGACAGGGGAGGCTCTGGCTACACCTTC
NA | TRBJ2-3 | TRBV4-3 | NA | CASSQATGERTTDTQYF | TGCGCCAGCAGCCAAGCGACTGGAGAACGCACCACAGATACGCAGTATTTT
NA | TRBJ1-1 | TRBV29-1 | TRBD1 | CSSWDSGKGTEAFF | TGCAGCTCCTGGGACAGTGGTAAGGGCACTGAAGCTTTCTTT
NA | TRBJ2-3 | TRBV11-3 | TRBD1 | CASSRQGGSTDTQYF | TGTGCCAGCAGTCGACAGGGTGGATCGACAGATACGCAGTATTTT
NA | TRBJ2-2 | TRBV7-3 | NA | CASSFGTGELFF | TGTGCCAGCAGCTTCGGCACCGGGGAGCTGTTTTTT
NA | TRBJ2-5 | TRBV2 | TRBD2 | CASSALWFGGEKETQYF | TGTGCCAGCAGTGCCCTGTGGTTCGGGGGGGAAAAAGAGACCCAGTACTTC